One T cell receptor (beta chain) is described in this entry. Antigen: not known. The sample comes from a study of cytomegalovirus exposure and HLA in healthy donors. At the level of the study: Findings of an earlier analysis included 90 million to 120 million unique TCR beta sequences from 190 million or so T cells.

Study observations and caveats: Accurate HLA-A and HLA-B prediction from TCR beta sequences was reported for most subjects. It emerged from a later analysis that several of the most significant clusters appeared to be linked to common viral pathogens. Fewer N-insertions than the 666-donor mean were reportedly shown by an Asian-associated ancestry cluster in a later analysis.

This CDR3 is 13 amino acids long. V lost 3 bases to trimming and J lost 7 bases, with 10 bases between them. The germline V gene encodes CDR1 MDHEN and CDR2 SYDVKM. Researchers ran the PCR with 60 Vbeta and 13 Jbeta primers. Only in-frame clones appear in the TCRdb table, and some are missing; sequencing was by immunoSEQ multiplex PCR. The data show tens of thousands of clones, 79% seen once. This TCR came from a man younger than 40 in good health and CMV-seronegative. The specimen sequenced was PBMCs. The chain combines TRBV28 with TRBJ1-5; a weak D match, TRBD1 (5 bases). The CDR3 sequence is CASSFVTGQPQHF. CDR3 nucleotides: TGTGCCAGCAGTTTTGTTACAGGACAGCCCCAGCATTTT.